Given below is one T cell receptor beta chain in context. This clone was detected a few times. The antigen it binds to is not known. The input lacks base qualities; no much larger clone sits a single base away. This entry comes from a study of T cell responses to AZD1222 COVID-19 vaccine (dated by TCRdb to about 2021). Notes on the research overall: Because spike-specific TCR depth and breadth did not differ between the two schedules, AZD1222 recipients who got a second dose at roughly 4 weeks were pooled with those who got a second dose at roughly 12 weeks. Trial participants were enrolled by age into 18-55, 56-69 and 70-plus year subgroups, with around 140, 26 and 57 TCR-sequenced participants respectively. TCR sequencing covered some 240 trial participants: roughly 200 given two doses of AZD1222 and approximately 26 given two doses of MenACWY control vaccine. Study-level results and caveats: Because no samples from the day 14 peak response were available, repertoires could be characterized only after the peak T cell response. The vaccine-associated CD4 TCRs covered the entire spike protein, and the dominant responses fell in regions 160-218 and 743-854. In the small 56-69-year group, the increase in depth fell short of significance, most likely because of low power. After two AZD1222 doses, both the breadth and the depth of spike-specific TCRs were significantly higher than at day 0 and than in MenACWY recipients. Conclusions about previously exposed vaccinees are limited because only a handful of AZD1222 recipients were SARS-CoV-2 seropositive at baseline. Nearly half of unique spike-specific TCRs reportedly recognized epitopes outside regions mutated in the B.1.351 and B.1.1.7 variants. Participants were mostly white British, with more females than males. The authors suggested clonal diversity may have been underestimated.

The CDR3 regions of human TCRbeta chains were subjected to immunosequencing. Processing in the source paper ran as follows. TCRs in the repertoires were matched against a reference library of SARS-CoV-2-specific TCRs that had been generated with the MIRA antigen-specificity platform. Breadth was defined as the fraction of unique TCRs that were SARS-CoV-2-associated, and depth was defined as the fraction of total T cells that were SARS-CoV-2-associated. Using the MIRA data, each spike-specific TCR was assigned both to the spike region to which the TCR was reactive and to a CD4 or CD8 class. Log10-transformed breadth and depth values were compared by one-way ANOVA with Sidak's multiple comparisons tests. TCRdb provides this immuneACCESS table in a form limited to in-frame rearrangements. Some clones are lacking; in checked studies, under half of them reflect an unresolved V gene, and why the rest are absent is not known. That table gives V, J and clone size, and the DNA gave D and trimming. Within this sample are 46,000 or so clones, with 60% to 85% of them counted one time only. Under 7.5% of the sample goes to the ten largest clones.

From the cysteine up to the phenylalanine, the CDR3 has a length of 16 residues. Just the 48-base CDR3 DNA is kept, in frame starting at base 1. The CDR1 and CDR2 encoded by the germline V gene (reference sequence) are DFQATT and SNEGSKA. At the junction V is shortened by 3 bases and J by 1 base, with 16 bases in between. The sample's time point, from its label and the paper: baseline before first vaccination. Samples from vaccinated people were obtained from the UK trials COV001 and COV002, which included a single-blind randomized controlled phase 2/3 trial of AZD1222 (ChAdOx1 nCoV-19) in healthy adults. For TCRbeta chain sequencing, PBMC samples from trial participants were taken at day 0 and at day 28 after the second dose.

The rearrangement joined TRBV20-1 to TRBJ1-5, with TRBD1 as a weak D call on 5 bases. The specimen comprised peripheral blood, sampled on day 0 of AZD1222 vaccination. This receptor was identified in an adult in good health. The DNA sequence follows: TGCAGTGCTAGTGCTAGGGGTCGATTCAGCAATCAGCCCCAGCATTTT. It encodes CSASARGRFSNQPQHF.